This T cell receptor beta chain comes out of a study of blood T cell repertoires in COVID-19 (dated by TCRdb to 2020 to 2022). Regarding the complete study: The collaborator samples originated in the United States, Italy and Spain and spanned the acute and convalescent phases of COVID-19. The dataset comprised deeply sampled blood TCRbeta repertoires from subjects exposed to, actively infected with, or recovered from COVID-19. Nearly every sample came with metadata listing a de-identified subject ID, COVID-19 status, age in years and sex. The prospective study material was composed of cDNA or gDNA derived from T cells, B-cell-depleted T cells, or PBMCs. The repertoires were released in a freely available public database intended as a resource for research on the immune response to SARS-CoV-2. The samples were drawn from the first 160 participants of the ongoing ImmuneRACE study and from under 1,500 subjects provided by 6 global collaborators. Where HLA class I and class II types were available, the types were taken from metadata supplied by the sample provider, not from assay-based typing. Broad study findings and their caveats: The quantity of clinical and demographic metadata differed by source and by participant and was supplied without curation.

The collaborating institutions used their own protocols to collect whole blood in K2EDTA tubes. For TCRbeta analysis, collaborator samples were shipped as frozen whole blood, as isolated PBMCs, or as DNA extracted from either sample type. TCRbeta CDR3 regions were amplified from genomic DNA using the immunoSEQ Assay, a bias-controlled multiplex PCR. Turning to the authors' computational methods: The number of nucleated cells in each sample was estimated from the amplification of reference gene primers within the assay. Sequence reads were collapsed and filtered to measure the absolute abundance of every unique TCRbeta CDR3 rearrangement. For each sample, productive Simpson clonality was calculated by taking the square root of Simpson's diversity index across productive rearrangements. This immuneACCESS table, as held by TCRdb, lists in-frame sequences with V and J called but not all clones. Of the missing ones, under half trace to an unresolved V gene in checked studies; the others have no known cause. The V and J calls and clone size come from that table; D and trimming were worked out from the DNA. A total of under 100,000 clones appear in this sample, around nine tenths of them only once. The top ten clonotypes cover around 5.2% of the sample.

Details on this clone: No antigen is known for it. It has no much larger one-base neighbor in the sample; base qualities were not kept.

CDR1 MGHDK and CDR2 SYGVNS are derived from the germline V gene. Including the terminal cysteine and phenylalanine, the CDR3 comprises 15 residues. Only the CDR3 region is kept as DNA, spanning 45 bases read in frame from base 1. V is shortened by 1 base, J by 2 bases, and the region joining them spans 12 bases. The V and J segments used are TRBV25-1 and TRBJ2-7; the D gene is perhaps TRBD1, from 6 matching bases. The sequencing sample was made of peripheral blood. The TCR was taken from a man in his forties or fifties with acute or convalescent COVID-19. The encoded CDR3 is CASSESLPGAYEQYF. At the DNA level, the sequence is TGTGCCAGCAGTGAATCTTTGCCAGGGGCCTACGAGCAGTACTTC.